A single sample gave rise to the 14 T cell receptor beta chains below, sequenced in a study of identical twins. TCRdb processed the 5' RACE reads anew with MiXCR; each CDR3 protein has one entry. The table includes approximately 600,000 distinct CDR3 sequences, under 8.5% detected once. A further study also used this sample, focusing on yellow fever vaccine responses in identical twins.

Sequenced sample: PBMCs. Receptor source: a woman aged 18-29 years in good health.

This clonotype was detected a few times. The chain employs TRBV6-5 and TRBJ2-2; D perhaps matches TRBD1 (6 bases). Germline V gene sequence: CDR1 MNHEY, CDR2 SVGAGI. The CDR3 sequence is 16 residues long. Trimming cost V 2 bases and J 1 base, with 11 bases left between them. The CDR3 coding sequence is TGTGCCAGCAGTTACGGAACGACAGGGAACACCGGGGAGCTGTTTTTT. It is translated as CASSYGTTGNTGELFF.

This clonotype was detected only a few times. One end of the junction does not line up with germline, which may come from a read error. CDR3 in amino acids: CVSGTDTQYF. CDR3 bases: TGTGTCAGCGGTACAGATACGCAGTATTTT. The chain has TRBV2 and TRBJ2-3, with D possibly being TRBD2 (5 bases). The length of the CDR3 is 10 residues. From germline, CDR1 is SNHLY and CDR2 FYNNEI.

The rearrangement links TRBV20-1 to TRBJ2-1; TRBD2 aligns across 10 bases. The CDR3 length is 19 residues. The V gene's germline CDR1 is DFQATT and CDR2 SNEGSKA (reference sequence). J lost 1 base, V lost 1 base, and 13 bases had no gene match. The DNA of the CDR3 is TGCAGTGCTAGAGTTAAGGTAGCGGGAGGAATTAAGTCCTACAATGAGCAGTTCTTC. This codes for CSARVKVAGGIKSYNEQFF.

The chain is built from TRBV7-9 and TRBJ2-1, with 8 bases that match TRBD1. The CDR3 spans 15 residues. V trimming: 5 bases; J trimming: 3 bases; junction bases outside the gene matches: 6. Per the germline V gene, CDR1 is SEHNR and CDR2 is FQNEAQ (reference sequence). The CDR3 reads CASSRTGSGYNEQFF. The DNA for the CDR3 is TGTGCCAGCAGCCGGACAGGGTCCGGCTACAATGAGCAGTTCTTC.

This clonotype has a count of ten or more. This chain connects TRBV3-1 to TRBJ1-2; the match to TRBD1 covers 7 bases. Germline V gives CDR1 LGHDT, CDR2 YNNKEL (reference sequence). With 4 bases clipped from V and 1 base from J, the junction kept 6 bases outside the gene matches. The CDR3 loop spans 15 amino acids. The CDR3 loop reads CASSRGDRDNYGYTF. As DNA, the CDR3 is TGTGCCAGCAGCCGCGGGGACAGAGATAACTATGGCTACACCTTC.

This clonotype has a handful of counts. The rearrangement links TRBV5-1 to TRBJ2-4, with unresolved D. V was pared by 1 base and J by 0 bases, with 14 bases between. The CDR3 is made up of 17 amino acids. Per the germline V gene, CDR1 is SGHRS and CDR2 is YFSETQ. The CDR3 region is CASSLRSERLAKNIQYF. CDR3 DNA: TGCGCCAGCAGCTTGCGGTCCGAGAGATTAGCCAAAAACATTCAGTACTTC.

The rearrangement uses TRBV20-1 and TRBJ2-2; 9 bases are shared with TRBD1. From germline, CDR1 is DFQATT and CDR2 SNEGSKA (reference sequence). Trimming removed 3 bases from V and 14 bases from J; junction bases left unmatched: 4. The CDR3 is 11 residues long. CDR3 nucleotides: TGCAGTGCTAGGGGACAGGGTAAACTGTTTTTT. The encoded protein is CSARGQGKLFF.

This clonotype was recorded many times. CDR3 nucleotide sequence: TGTGCCAGCAGTTTATTCGGGGGGCTCGGCAATGAGCAGTTCTTC. This gives the protein CASSLFGGLGNEQFF. The gene calls are TRBV12-3 or TRBV12-4 and TRBJ2-1, with D possibly matching TRBD2 (7 bases). V was cut by 2 bases and J by 6 bases, with 14 bases left in between. There are 15 residues in the CDR3.

The chain employs TRBV7-9 and TRBJ2-6; D might be TRBD2 (5 bases). The CDR3 is 17 amino acids. V was clipped by 4 bases and J by 0 bases, with 13 bases between them. The germline V gene encodes CDR1 SEHNR and CDR2 FQNEAQ (reference sequence). CDR3 in amino acids: CASSWVRVDSGANVLTF. DNA of the CDR3: TGTGCCAGCAGCTGGGTGAGGGTAGACTCTGGGGCCAACGTCCTGACTTTC. The full variable domain, its missing parts supplied by reference TRBV7-9 and TRBJ2-6, is DTGVSQNPRHKITKRGQNVTFRCDPISEHNRLYWYRQTLGQGPEFLTYFQNEAQLEKSRLLSDRFSAERPKGSFSTLEIQRTEQGDSAMYLCASSWVRVDSGANVLTFGAGSRLTVL.

This clonotype was counted ten times or more. Here the CDR3 reads CASSLKPGTYEQYV. DNA of the CDR3: TGTGCCAGCAGTTTAAAGCCAGGGACCTACGAGCAGTACGTC. This chain connects TRBV28 to TRBJ2-7, with D perhaps matching TRBD1 (5 bases). Looked up from germline, CDR1 is MDHEN and CDR2 is SYDVKM. The CDR3 covers 14 residues. V lost 2 bases and J lost 2, with 10 bases in between.

The chain combines TRBV3-1 with TRBJ1-6; a possible D gene is TRBD1 (6 bases). From germline, CDR1 is LGHDT and CDR2 YNNKEL (reference sequence). This CDR3 has 15 residues. Trimming left V 1 base short and J 9 bases short, with 13 bases between. The CDR3 reads CASSQGGAAGSPLHF. The CDR3 DNA is TGTGCCAGCAGCCAAGGGGGGGCAGCCGGTTCACCCCTCCACTTT.

This clonotype appeared many times. V usage is TRBV7-9 and J usage is TRBJ1-4; D call uncertain. The V and J ends lost 2 bases and 6 bases respectively, with 10 bases between them. This CDR3 has 14 amino acids. In germline, CDR1 is SEHNR, CDR2 FQNEAQ (reference sequence). In DNA form, the CDR3 reads TGTGCCAGCAGCTTACCAGTCCGGGATGAAAAACTGTTTTTT. This gives the protein CASSLPVRDEKLFF.

In nucleotides, the CDR3 is TGCGCCAGCAACCCACGACTAGCGGGAGGGCCGGGGGAGACCCAGTACTTC. It is translated as CASNPRLAGGPGETQYF. This chain connects TRBV23-1 to TRBJ2-5, with 14 bases matching TRBD2. TRBV23-1 falls under the ORF class, with uncertain function. The CDR3 runs to 17 residues. The ends lost 7 bases at V and 5 bases at J; junction bases unmatched: 12.

This clonotype was picked up a small number of times. The chain uses TRBV6-2 or TRBV6-3 and TRBJ2-5; the match to TRBD2 covers 13 bases. V lost 3 bases to trimming and J lost 2 bases; unmatched junction nucleotides: 15. CDR1 and CDR2 (germline): MNHEY, SVGEGT. This CDR3 spans 20 amino acids. In nucleotides, the CDR3 is TGTGCCAGCAGTTATTGGCTGGGGAGGACTAGCGGGGGAGCACAAGAGACCCAGTACTTC. Amino acid sequence: CASSYWLGRTSGGAQETQYF.